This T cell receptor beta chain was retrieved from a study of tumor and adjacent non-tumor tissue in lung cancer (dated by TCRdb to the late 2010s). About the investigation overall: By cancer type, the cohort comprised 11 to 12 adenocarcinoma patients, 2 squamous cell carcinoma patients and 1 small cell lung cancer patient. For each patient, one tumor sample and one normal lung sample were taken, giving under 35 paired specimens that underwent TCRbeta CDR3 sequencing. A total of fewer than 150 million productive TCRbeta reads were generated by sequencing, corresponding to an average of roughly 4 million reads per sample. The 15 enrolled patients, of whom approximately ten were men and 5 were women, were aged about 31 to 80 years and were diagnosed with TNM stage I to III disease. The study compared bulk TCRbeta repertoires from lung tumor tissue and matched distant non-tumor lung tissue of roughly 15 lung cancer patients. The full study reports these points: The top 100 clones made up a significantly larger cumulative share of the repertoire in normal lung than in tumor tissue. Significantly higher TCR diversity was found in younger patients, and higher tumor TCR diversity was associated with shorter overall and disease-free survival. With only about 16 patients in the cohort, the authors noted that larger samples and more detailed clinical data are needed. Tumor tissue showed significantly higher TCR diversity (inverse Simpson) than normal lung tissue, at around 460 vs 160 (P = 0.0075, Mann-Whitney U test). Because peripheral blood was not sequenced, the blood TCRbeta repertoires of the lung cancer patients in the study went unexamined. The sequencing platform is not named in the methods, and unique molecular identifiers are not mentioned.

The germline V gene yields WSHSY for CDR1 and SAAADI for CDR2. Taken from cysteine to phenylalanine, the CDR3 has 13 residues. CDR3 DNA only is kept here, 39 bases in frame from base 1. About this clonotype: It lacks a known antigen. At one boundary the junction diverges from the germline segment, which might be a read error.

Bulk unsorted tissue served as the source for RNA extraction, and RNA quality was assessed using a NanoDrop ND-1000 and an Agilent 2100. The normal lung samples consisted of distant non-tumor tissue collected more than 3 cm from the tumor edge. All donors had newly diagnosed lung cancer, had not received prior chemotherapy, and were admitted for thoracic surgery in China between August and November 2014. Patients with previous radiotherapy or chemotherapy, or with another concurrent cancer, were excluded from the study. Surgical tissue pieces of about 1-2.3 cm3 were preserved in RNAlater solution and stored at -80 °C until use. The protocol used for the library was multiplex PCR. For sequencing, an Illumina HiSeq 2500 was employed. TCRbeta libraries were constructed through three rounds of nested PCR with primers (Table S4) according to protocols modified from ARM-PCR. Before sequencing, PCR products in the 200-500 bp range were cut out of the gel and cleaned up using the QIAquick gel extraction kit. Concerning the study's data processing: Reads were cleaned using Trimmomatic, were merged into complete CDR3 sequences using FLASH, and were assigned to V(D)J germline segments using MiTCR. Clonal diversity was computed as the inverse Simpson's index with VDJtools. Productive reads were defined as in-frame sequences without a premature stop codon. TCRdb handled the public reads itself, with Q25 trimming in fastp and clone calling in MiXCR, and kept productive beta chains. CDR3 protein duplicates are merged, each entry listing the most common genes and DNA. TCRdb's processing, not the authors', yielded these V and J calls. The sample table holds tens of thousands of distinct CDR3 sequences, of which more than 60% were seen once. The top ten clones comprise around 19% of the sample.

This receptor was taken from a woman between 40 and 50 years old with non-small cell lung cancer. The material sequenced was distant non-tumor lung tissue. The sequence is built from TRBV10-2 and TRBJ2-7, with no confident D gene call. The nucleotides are TGCGCCAGTAGTGGAGACGCTAACTACGAGCAGTACTTC. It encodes CASSGDANYEQYF.